This T cell receptor beta chain appears in the sequencing data of a study of blood T cell repertoires in COVID-19. Study background: From T cells, B-cell-depleted T cells, or PBMCs came the material, which was cDNA or gDNA.

The CDR3 totals 14 residues. Trimming removed 1 base from V and 5 bases from J; junction bases left unmatched: 1. Germline values: CDR1 SGHTA, CDR2 FQGTGA. Across 20 to 25 US areas, participants ranged in age from about 18 to 100 years. Cohort assignment relied on participant-reported clinical history. Cohort 3 recovered donors had two negative PCRs, clearance, or symptom resolution. Clones were read by immunoSEQ multiplex PCR, and TCRdb kept only the in-frame ones, dropping some. The sample includes approximately 300,000 clones, just over 85% seen only once; the top ten take more than 9%. The rearrangement uses TRBV7-3 and TRBJ2-5; 10 bases fit TRBD2. The sample consisted of PBMCs or T cells enriched from blood (not recorded which). This receptor was identified in a woman aged 18-29 years who had recovered from COVID-19. The DNA of the CDR3 is TGTGCCAGCAGCTTAAAAGCGGGAGGGGAGACCCAGTACTTC. Translating gives CASSLKAGGETQYF.